The present T cell receptor beta chain was sequenced within a study of T cells in Graves' hyperthyroidism and ophthalmopathy. Amplification of TCR beta CDR3 regions used RNA as the template. The TCR CDR3 was amplified in a first-round RT-PCR using the HTBI primer set. One entry per CDR3 protein results from TCRdb running MiXCR on the multiplex PCR reads. This table holds about 500,000 distinct CDR3 sequences, approximately 17% found once. The junction had 6 bases not matched to a gene; V was cut back by 5 bases and J by 4 bases. The CDR3 loop spans 14 amino acids. Germline V gene sequence: CDR1 DFQATT, CDR2 SNEGSKA (reference sequence). This clonotype was picked up many times.

The sequenced sample was blood. The sequence was collected from a woman younger than 35 with Graves' ophthalmopathy. The chain uses TRBV20-1 and TRBJ2-5; TRBD2 matches 11 bases. The CDR3 region is CSAGLAGGRETQYF. The CDR3 region has the DNA TGCAGTGCTGGGCTAGCGGGAGGTCGAGAGACCCAGTACTTC.